A selection of T cell receptor beta chains follows, all from one sample in a study of vaccination and CD4 T cells after COVID-19. These receptors have no known antigen. TCRdb passed the PCR reads through MiXCR, listing each CDR3 protein once. Among approximately 10,000 distinct CDR3 sequences, 45% to 65% were seen once, and the ten largest hold approximately 30%. Material for sequencing was CD4+ T cells from blood, cultured in vitro. All receptors derive from a human donor who had recovered from COVID-19. Both conserved end residues are part of each CDR3. The D gene is left open where the match is weak. Not all rows give a size; the values are once, few, many and, for expanded clones, a class.

V	size	J	D	CDR3	DNA
TRBV7-9	once	TRBJ2-3	TRBD2	CASSSDFSGGRPDTQYF	TGTGCCAGCAGCTCCGACTTTTCGGGGGGGCGTCCAGATACGCAGTATTTT
TRBV19	few	TRBJ2-1	TRBD2	CASSSPSGGIYEQFF	TGTGCCAGTAGTAGTCCTAGCGGGGGTATTTATGAGCAGTTCTTC
TRBV5-5	once	TRBJ1-2	.	CASSSRGGDLYGYTF	TGTGCCAGCAGCTCCCGGGGGGGGGACCTCTATGGCTACACCTTC
TRBV7-9	few	TRBJ1-1	.	CASHPIGGTEAFF	TGTGCCAGCCATCCGATCGGAGGGACTGAAGCTTTCTTT
TRBV11-2	.	TRBJ2-7	.	CASSLERTASSSYEQYF	TGTGCCAGCAGCTTAGAGAGGACAGCCTCGAGCTCCTACGAGCAGTACTTC
TRBV10-2	once	TRBJ1-6	TRBD1	CASSEQGLGSPLHF	TGCGCCAGCAGCGAACAGGGGTTGGGTTCACCCCTCCACTTT
TRBV7-2	few	TRBJ1-4	TRBD1	CASSSPMGQGGEKLFF	TGTGCCAGCAGCTCCCCAATGGGACAGGGCGGGGAAAAACTGTTTTTT
TRBV2	.	TRBJ2-2	TRBD2	CASRASGGPNTGELFF	TGTGCCAGCCGAGCTAGCGGGGGCCCGAACACCGGGGAGCTGTTTTTT
TRBV2	.	TRBJ1-5	TRBD1	CASHPGQADNQPQHF	TGTGCCAGCCACCCCGGACAGGCTGATAATCAGCCCCAGCATTTT
TRBV20-1	few	TRBJ1-5	TRBD1	CSARRTGSNQPQHF	TGCAGTGCTAGACGGACAGGGAGCAATCAGCCCCAGCATTTT
TRBV7-9	.	TRBJ2-1	TRBD1	CASSRLRGRGNEQFF	TGTGCCAGCAGCAGACTCAGGGGGCGCGGGAATGAGCAGTTCTTC
TRBV12-3/TRBV12-4	.	TRBJ1-1	.	CASSPLDLNTEAFF	TGTGCCAGCAGTCCCCTGGACCTGAACACTGAAGCTTTCTTT
TRBV19	.	TRBJ1-1	TRBD1	CASSTGQGSFF	TGTGCCAGTAGTACGGGACAGGGAAGTTTCTTT
TRBV6-1	.	TRBJ2-7	TRBD1	CASSLTGLSSYEQYF	TGTGCCAGCAGCTTGACAGGGTTAAGCTCCTACGAGCAGTACTTC
TRBV5-1	.	TRBJ1-3	.	CASSLEAYSGNTIYF	TGCGCCAGCAGCTTAGAGGCCTACTCTGGAAACACCATATATTTT
TRBV2	.	TRBJ2-7	.	CASSANRTKWYEQYF	TGTGCCAGCAGCGCAAATAGGACAAAGTGGTACGAGCAGTACTTC
TRBV19	.	TRBJ1-6	.	CASSLGWENSPLHF	TGTGCCAGTAGTCTAGGATGGGAAAATTCACCCCTCCACTTT
TRBV5-8	few	TRBJ2-7	TRBD1	CASSYTGTGTHEQYF	TGTGCCAGCAGCTATACCGGGACAGGGACCCACGAGCAGTACTTC
TRBV6-1	few	TRBJ1-2	.	CASSEATWGGYTF	TGTGCCAGCAGTGAAGCCACGTGGGGGGGCTACACCTTC
TRBV19	.	TRBJ2-3	TRBD1	CASSPRDRGTDMQYF	TGTGCCAGTAGTCCCCGGGACAGGGGCACAGATATGCAGTATTTT
TRBV6-5	.	TRBJ1-1	.	CASSFARNTEAFF	TGTGCCAGCAGTTTTGCTAGGAACACTGAAGCTTTCTTT
TRBV6-1	.	TRBJ2-1	.	CASTARNEQFF	TGTGCCAGCACTGCAAGGAATGAGCAGTTCTTC
TRBV19	.	TRBJ1-1	.	CASSTATRNTEAFF	TGTGCCAGTAGTACGGCGACACGGAACACTGAAGCTTTCTTT
TRBV20-1	few	TRBJ2-3	TRBD2	CSGWSGATDTQYF	TGCAGTGGGTGGAGCGGGGCCACAGATACGCAGTATTTT
TRBV20-1	few	TRBJ1-1	.	CSAREKGEAFF	TGCAGTGCTAGAGAAAAGGGCGAAGCTTTCTTT
TRBV5-4	.	TRBJ2-3	.	CASSLLRSGETDTQYF	TGTGCCAGCAGCTTGTTACGGTCCGGGGAAACAGATACGCAGTATTTT
TRBV7-8	few	TRBJ1-5	.	CASSLARVPIGVSNQPQHF	TGTGCCAGCAGCTTAGCGAGAGTTCCGATAGGGGTTAGCAATCAGCCCCAGCATTTT
TRBV7-9	.	TRBJ2-5	TRBD1	CASSTAPGTGQETQYF	TGTGCCAGCAGCACAGCCCCCGGGACAGGTCAAGAGACCCAGTACTTC
TRBV15	few	TRBJ2-2	TRBD2	CATSRDPGRGELFF	TGTGCCACCAGCAGAGATCCAGGGAGGGGTGAGCTGTTTTTT
TRBV21-1	few	TRBJ1-1	.	CASSKDVTEAFF	TGTGCCAGCAGCAAAGATGTGACTGAAGCTTTCTTT
TRBV20-1	few	TRBJ2-5	.	CSARVPGPQETQYF	TGCAGTGCTAGAGTACCGGGACCGCAAGAGACCCAGTACTTC
TRBV7-9	few	TRBJ1-1	.	CASSLITGRNTEAFF	TGTGCCAGCAGCTTGATCACAGGAAGGAACACTGAAGCTTTCTTT
TRBV12-3/TRBV12-4	.	TRBJ2-4	.	CASSSRGRGKSDIQYF	TGTGCCAGCAGTTCCCGGGGGCGGGGTAAGTCGGACATTCAGTACTTC
TRBV30	.	TRBJ1-2	.	CAWSREGGNYGYTF	TGTGCCTGGAGCCGAGAGGGGGGGAACTATGGCTACACCTTC
TRBV12-3/TRBV12-4	.	TRBJ1-1	.	CASSLTGVYTEAFF	TGTGCCAGCAGTTTAACCGGGGTCTACACTGAAGCTTTCTTT
TRBV27	once	TRBJ2-7	TRBD2	CASSPPGGFVYEQYF	TGTGCCAGCAGCCCTCCGGGGGGGTTCGTCTACGAGCAGTACTTC
TRBV20-1	.	TRBJ2-3	TRBD2	CSALAGGAVDTQYF	TGCAGTGCCTTAGCGGGGGGAGCTGTAGATACGCAGTATTTT
TRBV25-1	.	TRBJ1-6	TRBD1	CASGVGDRDSSPLHF	TGTGCCAGCGGGGTAGGGGACAGGGACTCTTCACCCCTCCACTTT
TRBV14	.	TRBJ1-2	.	CASSQFFVAGFGYGYTF	TGTGCCAGCAGCCAATTTTTCGTTGCAGGGTTCGGCTATGGCTACACCTTC
TRBV6-1	once	TRBJ2-2	.	CASSEEWTANTGELFF	TGTGCCAGCAGTGAAGAGTGGACGGCTAACACCGGGGAGCTGTTTTTT
TRBV15	.	TRBJ2-7	TRBD1	CATSSGTGFSSYEQYF	TGTGCCACCAGCAGCGGGACAGGGTTTTCCTCCTACGAGCAGTACTTC
TRBV7-2	.	TRBJ1-1	TRBD1	CASRMDREGTEAFF	TGTGCCAGCAGGATGGACAGGGAAGGCACTGAAGCTTTCTTT
TRBV7-9	.	TRBJ2-7	.	CASGGRQGEYEQYF	TGTGCCAGCGGAGGTCGGCAGGGAGAATACGAGCAGTACTTC
TRBV18	.	TRBJ2-2	.	CASSIGLNTGELFF	TGTGCCAGCTCCATCGGACTGAACACCGGGGAGCTGTTTTTT
TRBV20-1	.	TRBJ1-1	TRBD1	CRARQGAGTEAFF	TGCAGGGCTAGACAGGGGGCAGGAACTGAAGCTTTCTTT
TRBV15	once	TRBJ2-3	.	CATSREAGVEDTQYF	TGTGCCACCAGCAGAGAAGCAGGGGTAGAAGATACGCAGTATTTT
TRBV20-1	.	TRBJ1-2	TRBD1	CSAPPPRGQGWDYTF	TGCAGTGCTCCACCTCCACGTGGACAGGGATGGGACTACACCTTC
TRBV11-3	once	TRBJ1-1	.	CASSLQGGGMNTEAFF	TGTGCCAGCAGCTTACAGGGTGGGGGCATGAACACTGAAGCTTTCTTT
TRBV5-4	.	TRBJ2-1	TRBD1	CASSVPGQGTNEQFF	TGTGCCAGCAGCGTACCGGGACAGGGAACAAATGAGCAGTTCTTC